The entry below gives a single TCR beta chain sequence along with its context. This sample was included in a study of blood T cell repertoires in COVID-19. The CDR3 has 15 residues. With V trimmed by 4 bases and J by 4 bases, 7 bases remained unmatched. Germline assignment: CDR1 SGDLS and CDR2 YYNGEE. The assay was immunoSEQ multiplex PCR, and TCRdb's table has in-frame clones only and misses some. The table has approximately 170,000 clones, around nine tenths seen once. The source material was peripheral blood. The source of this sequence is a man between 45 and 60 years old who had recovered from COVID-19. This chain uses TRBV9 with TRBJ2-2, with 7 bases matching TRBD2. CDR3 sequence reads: CASSPAGVATGELFF. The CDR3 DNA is TGTGCCAGCAGCCCGGCGGGGGTAGCCACCGGGGAGCTGTTTTTT.